The entry below gives a single TCR beta chain sequence along with its context. This entry comes from a study of cytomegalovirus exposure and HLA in healthy donors. CDR1 is KGHSH, CDR2 LQKENI, per germline. CDR3 length: 17 amino acids. Trimming stripped 6 bases from V and 1 base from J, with 19 bases between. The PCR ran on 60 Vbeta and 13 Jbeta primers. Profiled with immunoSEQ multiplex PCR; TCRdb holds only in-frame clones, not every one. The data hold roughly 170,000 clones, with 84% observed a single time. This TCR was recovered from a girl aged 2 to 9 in good health and CMV-seropositive. The chain couples TRBV18 to TRBJ1-5; a weak D match, TRBD1 (5 bases). The source material was PBMCs. DNA of the CDR3: TGTGCCAGCTCCCCAGGTGGAGGGACTTCCAGCAATCAGCCCCAGCATTTT. It encodes CASSPGGGTSSNQPQHF.